These 5 T cell receptor beta chains came from one sample sequenced in a study of identical twins. TCRdb fed the 5' RACE reads into MiXCR, producing one record per CDR3 protein. The sample records about 790,000 distinct CDR3 sequences, 18% being singletons. The sample was also linked to a second study, of T cells expressing NK-cell markers.

Sequences were obtained from PBMCs. The source is a woman between 18 and 30 years old in good health.

This clonotype has only a few counts. The genes are TRBV10-3 and TRBJ1-1, with TRBD1 matching 8 bases. The CDR3 is 15 amino acids. V shed 4 bases and J 5 bases; nucleotides not matched to a gene: 9. From germline, CDR1 is ENHRY and CDR2 SYGVKD. CDR3 residues: CAISVRQGRGTEAFF. CDR3 sequence (DNA): TGTGCCATCAGTGTCCGACAGGGGAGGGGAACTGAAGCTTTCTTT.

This chain joins TRBV4-3 and TRBJ2-1, with 9 bases that match TRBD2. V lost 0 bases, J lost 1 base, and 1 base stayed unmatched. The CDR3 contains 16 residues. Germline V gene sequence: CDR1 LGHNA, CDR2 YSLEER. CDR3: CASSQEGLASYNEQFF. CDR3 sequence (DNA): TGCGCCAGCAGCCAAGAGGGACTAGCATCCTACAATGAGCAGTTCTTC.

Turning to this clonotype: A much larger clone lies one base from this, so it may be a read error. In DNA, the CDR3 is TGCAGCGTTGCGGGGCACTATGGCTACACCTTC. Its translation: CSVAGHYGYTF. The chain employs TRBV29-1 and TRBJ1-2, with D tentatively TRBD1 (5 bases). CDR1 and CDR2 from the germline V gene are SQVTM and ANQGSEA. Trimming stripped 4 bases from V and 3 bases from J, with 6 bases between. CDR3 size: 11 residues.

The chain combines TRBV20-1 with TRBJ2-1; 7 bases line up with TRBD2. This CDR3 is 17 amino acids long. Germline CDR1 DFQATT, CDR2 SNEGSKA (reference sequence). V was clipped by 6 bases and J by 0 bases; unmatched bases: 14. CDR3 DNA sequence: TGCAGTGCCAGTGGGGCCCCACTAGCGATCTCCTACAATGAGCAGTTCTTC. It encodes CSASGAPLAISYNEQFF.

This chain joins TRBV3-1 and TRBJ2-1; D could derive from TRBD1 or TRBD2 (5 bases each). The germline gives CDR1 LGHDT, CDR2 YNNKEL (reference sequence). The length of the CDR3 is 13 residues. With 4 bases removed from V and 10 bases from J, the gap between germline ends came to 14 bases. The CDR3 coding sequence is TGTGCCAGCAGCCTCAGGGACGCGGAGGAGCAGTTCTTC. Translation gives CASSLRDAEEQFF.